Described below is a single TCR beta chain sequence and its context. The antigen is undetermined. The data derive from a study of cytomegalovirus exposure and HLA in healthy donors. Study results and caveats: CMV serostatus was the sole immune exposure data available. The authors enumerated some 160 TCR beta chains as linked to cytomegalovirus. Cytomegalovirus status was reportedly diagnosed by the classifier with high sensitivity and specificity. Per published accounts, TCR beta sequences correctly predicted the HLA-A and HLA-B alleles of most subjects.

V shed 7 bases and J shed 7 bases, with 11 bases lying between them. Germline loops: CDR1 MDHEN, CDR2 SYDVKM. The CDR3 has 11 residues. PCR used 60 Vbeta primers and 13 Jbeta primers. Only in-frame clones appear in the TCRdb table, and some are missing; sequencing was by immunoSEQ multiplex PCR. The sample lists 65,000 to 100,000 clones, approximately 71% occurring once. The sequence was obtained from a man aged 40-55 years in good health and CMV-seronegative. The material sequenced was PBMCs. The V and J genes are TRBV28 and TRBJ2-7, with D uncertain. CDR3 residues: CASTVPGEQYF. The CDR3, as DNA: TGTGCCAGCACGGTACCCGGGGAGCAGTACTTC. Full variable domain (rest looked up from reference TRBV28 and TRBJ2-7): DVKVTQSSRYLVKRTGEKVFLECVQDMDHENMFWYRQDPGLGLRLIYFSYDVKMKEKGDIPEGYSVSREKKERFSLILESASTNQTSMYLCASTVPGEQYFGPGTRLTVT.